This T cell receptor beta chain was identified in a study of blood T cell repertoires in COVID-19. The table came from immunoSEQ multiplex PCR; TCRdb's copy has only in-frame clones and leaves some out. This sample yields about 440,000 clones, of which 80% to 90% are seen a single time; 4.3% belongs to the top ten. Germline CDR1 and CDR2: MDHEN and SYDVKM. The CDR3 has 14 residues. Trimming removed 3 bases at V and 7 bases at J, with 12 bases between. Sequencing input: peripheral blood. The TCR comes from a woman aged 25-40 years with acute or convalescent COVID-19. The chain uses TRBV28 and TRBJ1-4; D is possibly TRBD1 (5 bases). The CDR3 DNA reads TGTGCCAGCAGTTTTCCGGGGGAGGGTGAAAAACTGTTTTTT. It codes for CASSFPGEGEKLFF.